This TCR beta chain stems from a study of monozygotic twins with inflammatory bowel disease. The CDR3 runs to 15 residues. CDR1 SGHTA and CDR2 FQGNSA come from the germline V gene. The template was total RNA from whole blood, with no T cell sorting. Each of TCRalpha and TCRbeta cDNA went through two nested PCRs, lasting approximately 16 and 10 cycles. TCRdb re-called the 5' RACE reads and shows each CDR3 protein once, DNA omitted. Its listing shows hundreds of thousands of distinct CDR3 sequences. The chain employs TRBV7-2 and TRBJ1-2; the D gene TCRdb calls, TRBD1, cannot be checked with no DNA. Sequencing was carried out using blood. This TCR was sampled from a human donor with ulcerative colitis or Crohn's disease, or a healthy co-twin of an affected twin (not recorded which). CDR3 in amino acids: CASRQSRGALWGYTF. Supplemented by reference TRBV7-2 and TRBJ1-2, the full variable domain reads GAGVSQSPSNKVTEKGKDVELRCDPISGHTALYWYRQSLGQGLEFLIYFQGNSAPDKSGLPSDRFSAERTGGSVSTLTIQRTQQEDSAVYLCASRQSRGALWGYTFGSGTRLTVV.